The rows below give T cell receptor beta chains drawn from one sample of a study of T cells in Graves' hyperthyroidism and ophthalmopathy. Each CDR3 protein gets one entry after TCRdb re-called the multiplex PCR reads with MiXCR. This table has approximately 200,000 distinct CDR3 sequences, around 17% appearing once. The sample was blood. These receptors originate from a middle-aged man with Graves' hyperthyroidism. Each CDR3 is given with its conserved first and last residue. Each record gives: J gene, clone size, V gene, D gene, CDR3 DNA, CDR3 protein. D genes are given only for firm matches. A row's size may be missing; if present it is once, few, many or a size class.

J: TRBJ2-5
size: many
V: TRBV5-1
D: TRBD1
DNA: TGCGCCAGCAGCTTGGGACAGGGTAAAGAGACCCAGTACTTC
CDR3: CASSLGQGKETQYF

J: TRBJ2-1
size: many
V: TRBV6-1
D: -
DNA: TGTGCCAGCAGTTGGGACGGACCCTACAATGAGCAGTTCTTC
CDR3: CASSWDGPYNEQFF

J: TRBJ1-1
size: many
V: TRBV5-5
D: TRBD1
DNA: TGTGCCAGCAGCTTGGACAGGGGAGGGCGAACTGAAGCTTTCTTT
CDR3: CASSLDRGGRTEAFF

J: TRBJ2-5
size: many
V: TRBV5-6
D: -
DNA: TGTGCCAGCAGCCCACTGAGGGGGGGAGAGACCCAGTACTTC
CDR3: CASSPLRGGETQYF

J: TRBJ2-6
size: few
V: TRBV5-1
D: TRBD1
DNA: TGCGCCAGCAGCGGGACAGATCCCAGGACTGGGGCCAACGTCCTGACTTTC
CDR3: CASSGTDPRTGANVLTF

J: TRBJ2-5
size: few
V: TRBV7-9
D: -
DNA: TGTGCCAGCAGCTTAGCCCCGGGCAGGGGTTTGATGGCAGTAGAGACCCAGTACTTC
CDR3: CASSLAPGRGLMAVETQYF

J: TRBJ2-2
size: -
V: TRBV6-1
D: TRBD2
DNA: TGTGCCAGCAGTAGTAGCGGGGAGAACACCGGGGAGCTGTTTTTT
CDR3: CASSSSGENTGELFF

J: TRBJ2-5
size: many
V: TRBV18
D: -
DNA: TGTGCCAGCTCACCACCGTCCAGGGGAGAGACCCAGTACTTC
CDR3: CASSPPSRGETQYF

J: TRBJ2-7
size: many
V: TRBV4-2
D: -
DNA: TGTGCCAGCAGCCAAGATTCAGGGGCGGGGGCTACCGAGCAGTACTTC
CDR3: CASSQDSGAGATEQYF

J: TRBJ2-1
size: many
V: TRBV7-9
D: TRBD1
DNA: TGTGCCAGCATCATCTCCGGGACAGGGAAAAGGAATGAGCAGTTCTTC
CDR3: CASIISGTGKRNEQFF

J: TRBJ2-7
size: -
V: TRBV7-8
D: TRBD1
DNA: TGTGCCAGCAGCTTAGGGGGGGACAGGACCTACGAGCAGTACTTC
CDR3: CASSLGGDRTYEQYF

J: TRBJ2-1
size: many
V: TRBV11-2
D: -
DNA: TGTGCCAGCAGCTCACAGGGCTATGAGCAGTTCTTC
CDR3: CASSSQGYEQFF

J: TRBJ2-7
size: many
V: TRBV5-6
D: -
DNA: TGTGCCAGCAGCAATTCTCGCAGTCCCTCGGGGGAGCAGTACTTC
CDR3: CASSNSRSPSGEQYF

J: TRBJ2-5
size: many
V: TRBV30
D: -
DNA: TGTGCCTGGAGGGGAGGGGGAGGAGCAGGGGAGACCCAGTACTTC
CDR3: CAWRGGGGAGETQYF

J: TRBJ2-6
size: many
V: TRBV30
D: -
DNA: TGTGCCTGGGAAACAGGGACTGGGGCCAACGTCCTGACTTTC
CDR3: CAWETGTGANVLTF

J: TRBJ2-2
size: -
V: TRBV19
D: -
DNA: TGTGCCAGTAGTACCACGAGAGGGAGCACGAACACCGGGGAGCTGTTTTTT
CDR3: CASSTTRGSTNTGELFF

J: TRBJ2-7
size: many
V: TRBV27
D: -
DNA: TGTGCCAGCAGTAGAACATACTCAGACCTGGAGCAGTACTTC
CDR3: CASSRTYSDLEQYF

J: TRBJ2-3
size: many
V: TRBV7-3
D: -
DNA: TGTGCCAGCAGCTTAACGAACCTCGCCGATGTAAGTGGCACAGATACGCAGTATTTT
CDR3: CASSLTNLADVSGTDTQYF

J: TRBJ1-3
size: -
V: TRBV19
D: -
DNA: TGTGCCAGTAGCCTACGGGGTCTCGGAAACACCATATATTTT
CDR3: CASSLRGLGNTIYF

J: TRBJ2-3
size: many
V: TRBV19
D: -
DNA: TGTGCCAGTAGGCCAGGGACTAGCACAGATACGCAGTATTTT
CDR3: CASRPGTSTDTQYF

J: TRBJ2-3
size: many
V: TRBV5-1
D: TRBD2
DNA: TGCGCCAGCAGTGAAGGGACTAGCGGGCCCACAGATACGCAGTATTTT
CDR3: CASSEGTSGPTDTQYF

J: TRBJ2-1
size: -
V: TRBV3-1
D: -
DNA: TGTGCCAGCAGCCAAGAAGTACAGGCGCTAGGACGCCTGGCCTACAATGAGCAGTTCTTC
CDR3: CASSQEVQALGRLAYNEQFF

J: TRBJ2-3
size: many
V: TRBV7-7
D: -
DNA: TGTGCTAGCAGCTCCGGACTCGATCGCACAGATACGCAGTATTTT
CDR3: CASSSGLDRTDTQYF

J: TRBJ2-5
size: many
V: TRBV2
D: -
DNA: TGTGCCAGCACGAAGACAGCATCGTACCAAGAGACCCAGTACTTC
CDR3: CASTKTASYQETQYF

J: TRBJ1-2
size: many
V: TRBV6-1
D: -
DNA: TGTGCCAGCAACCTCCTGCAAGAGGGGTATGGCTACACCTTC
CDR3: CASNLLQEGYGYTF

J: TRBJ1-6
size: many
V: TRBV24-1
D: -
DNA: TGTGCCACCAGTCGGGGTGCCGGTTCACCCCTCCACTTT
CDR3: CATSRGAGSPLHF

J: TRBJ2-2
size: once
V: TRBV20-1
D: TRBD1
DNA: TGCAGTGCGACTGGGACAGGGGCGACCGGGGAGCTGTTTTTT
CDR3: CSATGTGATGELFF

J: TRBJ1-1
size: many
V: TRBV7-2
D: -
DNA: TGTGCCAGCAGCTTAGCCAGGGAGAACACTGAAGCTTTCTTT
CDR3: CASSLARENTEAFF

J: TRBJ1-3
size: few
V: TRBV27
D: TRBD1
DNA: TGTGCCAGCAGTGCCTACAGGGGTTCTGGAAACACCATATATTTT
CDR3: CASSAYRGSGNTIYF

J: TRBJ1-4
size: many
V: TRBV5-1
D: TRBD1
DNA: TGCGCCAGCAGCTTGGACCTGGGGGGGACAGGTACGAATGAAAAACTGTTTTTT
CDR3: CASSLDLGGTGTNEKLFF

J: TRBJ1-2
size: few
V: TRBV6-1
D: -
DNA: TGTGCCAGCAGTGAGTTACAGACAATCTATGGCTACACCTTC
CDR3: CASSELQTIYGYTF

J: TRBJ1-1
size: -
V: TRBV29-1
D: -
DNA: TGCAGCGCCGGACTACCCGAGGGGACTGAAGCTTTCTTT
CDR3: CSAGLPEGTEAFF